Each of the 9 T cell receptor beta chains below was sequenced from the same sample in a study of CD8+ T cells in alopecia areata. Treatment here: oral pan-JAK inhibitor, 5-10 mg twice daily. Once RNA had been extracted, it was reverse transcribed into cDNA to act as the sequencing template. TCRdb's table, derived via immunoSEQ multiplex PCR, lists solely in-frame clones and lacks some. The table shows about 160,000 clones, with about three fifths occurring only once. The sequencing here drew on CD4+ T cells sorted from blood, taken at week 4, from a patient treated with tofacitinib. These receptors were collected from a human donor with alopecia areata.

This clone appeared once. J is TRBJ1-2 and V is TRBV29-1; TRBD1 aligns across 7 bases. Germline assignment: CDR1 SQVTM and CDR2 ANQGSEA. Trimming took 5 bases from V and 8 from J; bases not matched to a gene: 8. This CDR3 region has 12 residues. CDR3 region: CSVRQGERGYTF. The CDR3 bases are TGCAGCGTTCGACAGGGAGAACGGGGCTACACCTTC.

The V and J genes are TRBV9 and TRBJ2-7; D possibly corresponds to TRBD2 (6 bases). CDR1 and CDR2 (germline): SGDLS, YYNGEE. The V end lost 3 bases, the J end lost 5 bases, and 9 bases lay between the germline ends. The CDR3 totals 12 residues. The CDR3 protein is CASSEGLDEQYF. CDR3 nucleotides: TGTGCCAGCAGCGAGGGACTCGACGAGCAGTACTTC.

This clone was detected only a few times. The CDR3 coding sequence is TGCAGCTCCGCGGGGTCGTCGGGCACAGATACGCAGTATTTT. It yields the protein CSSAGSSGTDTQYF. The V and J genes are TRBV29-1 and TRBJ2-3; TRBD2 might be the D (6 bases). The V gene's germline CDR1 is SQVTM and CDR2 ANQGSEA. Trimming pared 8 bases from V and 1 base from J, leaving 16 bases between. The CDR3 length is 14 residues.

The J gene is TRBJ1-5, the V gene TRBV30; no clear D gene. Germline V gene data show CDR1 as GTSNPN and CDR2 as SVGIG (reference sequence). Trimming took off 2 bases at V and 0 bases at J, with 8 bases between the two ends. The length of the CDR3 is 14 residues. In DNA, the CDR3 is TGTGCCTGGAGTATACAGTTTAGCAATCAGCCCCAGCATTTT. It encodes CAWSIQFSNQPQHF. The full variable domain, its missing parts supplied by reference TRBV30 and TRBJ1-5, is SQTIHQWPATLVQPVGSPLSLECTVEGTSNPNLYWYRQAAGRGLQLLFYSVGIGQISSEVPQNLSASRPQDRQFILSSKKLLLSDSGFYLCAWSIQFSNQPQHFGDGTRLSIL.

This clone was detected only once. V is TRBV5-1 and J is TRBJ2-7; D is possibly TRBD1 (5 bases). Trimming took 4 bases from V and 2 from J, leaving 13 bases between them. This CDR3 contains 14 residues. The germline V gene has CDR1 SGHRS and CDR2 YFSETQ. The CDR3 reads CASSPRTPPYEQYF. The CDR3 bases are TGCGCCAGCAGCCCTAGGACACCTCCCTACGAGCAGTACTTC.

The V call is TRBV27, the J call TRBJ1-4, with 7 bases fitting TRBD1. Looked up from germline, CDR1 is MNHEY and CDR2 is SMNVEV (reference sequence). V was clipped by 2 bases and J by 11 bases; unmatched bases: 14. CDR3 size: 16 residues. Written as DNA, the CDR3 is TGTGCCAGCAGTTTAAATCCGGGGGCAGGGGGAAGGAAACTGTTTTTT. Amino acid sequence: CASSLNPGAGGRKLFF.

Of note for this clone: Other DNA sequences in this specimen translate into the identical CDR3. This chain uses TRBV2 with TRBJ1-1; D ambiguous. This CDR3 is built from 12 residues. Germline-derived CDR1 and CDR2 are SNHLY and FYNNEI. Trimming took off 6 bases at V and 1 base at J, with 6 bases between the two ends. CDR3 in amino acids: CASRPGNTEAFF. The DNA for the CDR3 is TGTGCCAGCAGGCCGGGGAACACTGAAGCTTTCTTT.

The chain combines TRBV5-1 with TRBJ1-1; D unclear. The CDR3 has 12 residues. Germline CDR1 is SGHRS and CDR2 is YFSETQ. Trimming removed 1 base from V and 3 bases from J, with 4 bases in between. The CDR3 sequence is CASSLSDTEAFF. The CDR3 region has the DNA TGCGCCAGCAGCTTGTCAGACACTGAAGCTTTCTTT. Full variable domain (missing parts from reference TRBV5-1 and TRBJ1-1): KAGVTQTPRYLIKTRGQQVTLSCSPISGHRSVSWYQQTPGQGLQFLFEYFSETQRNKGNFPGRFSGRQFSNSRSEMNVSTLELGDSALYLCASSLSDTEAFFGQGTRLTVV.

The CDR3 loop reads CASSSRGSAYEQYF. The CDR3 DNA sequence: TGTGCCAGCAGTTCCCGCGGTTCAGCCTACGAGCAGTACTTC. The chain combines TRBV6-5 with TRBJ2-7; D gene uncertain. V gave up 4 bases and J gave up 2 bases, with 12 bases separating them. Germline V lookup: CDR1 MNHEY, CDR2 SVGAGI. The CDR3 has 14 amino acids.